The T cell receptor beta chain described here comes from a study of shared clonotypes between healthy human individuals. Regarding the study as a whole: In general, naive subsets displayed greater estimated richness than memory subsets did.

For this clone: Its antigen is unidentified.

Germline V lookup: CDR1 SGHTA, CDR2 FQGNSA. V shed 0 bases and J shed 6 bases, with 15 bases lying between them. The length of the CDR3 is 16 residues. Repertoires were generated with immunoSEQ multiplex PCR, while TCRdb's copy carries only in-frame clones and drops some. The table records about 960,000 clones, 70% to 85% of them present only once. The sample consisted of memory CD4+ T cells sorted from blood. Documented subset: CD45RA-negative fraction. The rearrangement links TRBV7-2 to TRBJ2-1; possible D gene TRBD2, 6 bases. This clonotype was sampled from a man aged 18 to 35 in good health. CDR3 amino acids: CASSLAVSGASNEQFF. Written as DNA, the CDR3 is TGTGCCAGCAGCTTAGCGGTTAGCGGAGCAAGCAATGAGCAGTTCTTC.